What follows describes a single TCR beta chain. Per the original data handling: Estimation of nucleated cell counts relied on the amplification of reference gene primers. The assay was immunoSEQ multiplex PCR, and TCRdb's table has in-frame clones only and misses some. The D gene and trimming were derived from the DNA, and the V and J assignments and clone size from that table. The sample includes 250,000 or so clones, roughly 86% of them seen just once. The record originates from a study of blood T cell repertoires in COVID-19. At the level of the study: Spain, Italy and the United States supplied samples that represented acute and convalescent COVID-19. Sources were T cells, B-cell-depleted T cells, or PBMCs; the material itself was cDNA or gDNA.

The germline V gene has CDR1 SEHNR and CDR2 FQNEAQ (reference sequence). Trimming cost V 7 bases and J 2 bases; bases outside gene matches: 7. The CDR3 loop spans 16 amino acids. The TCR originated in a middle-aged man with active or convalescent COVID-19. V and J are TRBV7-9 and TRBJ2-1, with 11 positions matching TRBD1. Sample: peripheral blood. The CDR3 spells CASITGQGATYNEQFF. DNA for the CDR3: TGTGCCAGCATCACAGGACAGGGGGCGACCTACAATGAGCAGTTCTTC.